The 8 T cell receptor beta chains presented below share a single source sample, sequenced in a study of cytomegalovirus exposure and HLA in healthy donors. PCR used 60 Vbeta primers and 13 Jbeta primers. Measured with immunoSEQ multiplex PCR; TCRdb has only the in-frame clones, and not every one. The data hold around 150,000 clones, with 68% observed a single time. Sequencing used PBMCs. The receptors shown here come from a woman between 40 and 50 years old in good health and CMV-seropositive.

This clone was observed once. At the DNA level, this CDR3 is encoded by other sequences in the same sample as well. CDR3 in DNA: TGTGCCAGCAGTCCGAGGACTAGCGGATACAATGAGCAGTTCTTC. It translates to CASSPRTSGYNEQFF. V usage is TRBV28 and J usage is TRBJ2-1; TRBD2 agrees at 10 bases. CDR3 size: 15 residues. V lost 5 bases, J lost 4 bases, and 5 bases stayed unmatched. Germline CDR1 MDHEN, CDR2 SYDVKM.

This chain joins TRBV5-1 and TRBJ2-2, with 9 bases aligning to TRBD2. The CDR3 consists of 17 residues. Trimming at V came to 4 bases and at J to 3 bases, leaving 10 bases not matched to a gene. CDR1 and CDR2 from the germline V gene are SGHRS and YFSETQ. The CDR3 nucleotides read TGCGCCAGCAGCCCCGATAGGAGCGGGGGGTACACCGGGGAGCTGTTTTTT. It encodes CASSPDRSGGYTGELFF.

This clone has only a few counts. The chain has TRBV5-1 and TRBJ2-1, with 8 positions matching TRBD2. Germline trimming cut 0 bases from V and 6 bases from J; bases unmatched to any gene: 5. CDR1 SGHRS and CDR2 YFSETQ come from the germline V gene. The CDR3 runs 15 residues. The CDR3 DNA reads as TGCGCCAGCAGCTTGGCGGGACTAGGGACCAATGAGCAGTTCTTC. The encoded protein is CASSLAGLGTNEQFF.

V is TRBV28 and J is TRBJ1-5, with 7 bases matching TRBD1. The germline V gene encodes CDR1 MDHEN and CDR2 SYDVKM. Losses at the gene ends were 5 bases for V and 11 bases for J; bases not matched to a gene: 9. The CDR3 runs to 13 residues. Here the CDR3 DNA reads TGTGCCAGCAGTCCCCCGGAACAGGGGACCCAGCATTTT. It specifies CASSPPEQGTQHF.

This clone was counted once. CDR3 bases: TGCGCCAGCAGCTTAGGGACTAGCGGGAGCGAGCAGTACTTC. It encodes CASSLGTSGSEQYF. The V gene is TRBV5-1, the J gene TRBJ2-7, with 14 positions matching TRBD2. The CDR3 runs to 14 residues. The germline V gene encodes CDR1 SGHRS and CDR2 YFSETQ. V shed 2 bases, J shed 6 bases, and the junction held 1 base outside the gene matches.

This clone was observed a few times. The chain employs TRBV7-2 and TRBJ1-6, with 10 bases aligning to TRBD1. The CDR3 extends over 15 amino acids. V trimming: 5 bases; J trimming: 10 bases; junction bases outside the gene matches: 8. Per the germline V gene, CDR1 is SGHTA and CDR2 is FQGNSA. The CDR3 is CASSPPGQGRSPLHF. Here the CDR3 DNA reads TGTGCCAGCAGCCCACCGGGACAGGGGAGATCACCCCTCCACTTT.

The chain has TRBV2 and TRBJ2-7; possibly TRBD2 for D (5 bases). CDR1 is SNHLY, CDR2 FYNNEI, per germline. V lost 6 bases, J lost 2 bases, and 11 bases lay in between. The CDR3 contains 13 residues. CDR3 sequence (DNA): TGTGCCAGCAGACCAGGACTCCCCTACGAGCAGTACTTC. Its protein product is CASRPGLPYEQYF.

Here the CDR3 DNA reads TGTGCCAGCAGCTTGGAACAAGGCACAGATACGCAGCATTTT. This codes for CASSLEQGTDTQHF. The chain employs TRBV5-4 and TRBJ2-3; D remains ambiguous. The end of the DNA fits TRBJ1-5 better, so the J call may be wrong. Germline-derived CDR1 and CDR2 are SGHNT and YYREEE (reference sequence). This CDR3 contains 14 residues.